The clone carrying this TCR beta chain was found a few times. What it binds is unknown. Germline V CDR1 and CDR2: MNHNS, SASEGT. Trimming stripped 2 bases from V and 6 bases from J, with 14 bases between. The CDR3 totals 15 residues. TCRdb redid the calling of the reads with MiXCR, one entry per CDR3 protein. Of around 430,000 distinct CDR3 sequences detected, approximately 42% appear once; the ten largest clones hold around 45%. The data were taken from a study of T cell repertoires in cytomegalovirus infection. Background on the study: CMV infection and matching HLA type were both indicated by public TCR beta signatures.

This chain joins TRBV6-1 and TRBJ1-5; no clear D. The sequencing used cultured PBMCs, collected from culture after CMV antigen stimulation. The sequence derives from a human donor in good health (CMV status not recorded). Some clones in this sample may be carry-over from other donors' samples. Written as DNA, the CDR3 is TGTGCCAGCAGTGAATGGCAAGGTGTGATTCAGCCCCAGCATTTT. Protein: CASSEWQGVIQPQHF.